A selection of T cell receptor beta chains follows, all from one sample in a study of graft-versus-host responses after intestinal transplantation. Some clones are missing from TCRdb's copy, which holds only in-frame ones; the method was immunoSEQ multiplex PCR. There are roughly 120,000 clones in the sample; roughly nine tenths occur only once, and approximately 0.17% lies in the top ten. These receptors' antigens are unknown. The sample was unstimulated CD4+ T cells sorted from spleen or lymph node cells, taken before intestinal transplant. The receptors were gathered from a human donor who received an intestinal transplant. The CDR3 runs from the conserved cysteine through the conserved F or W. Fields, in order: D gene, clone size, V gene, J gene, CDR3 protein, CDR3 DNA. The D gene is left open where the match is weak. For some rows the clone size is stated as once, few or many, or as a class when expanded; others skip it.

D: TRBD1; size: NA; V: TRBV6-1; J: TRBJ2-7; CDR3: CASSDEGAREQYF; DNA: TGTGCCAGCAGTGACGAGGGGGCGCGGGAGCAGTACTTC
D: TRBD1; size: NA; V: TRBV7-2; J: TRBJ2-1; CDR3: CASSLMGQNYNEQFF; DNA: TGTGCCAGCAGCTTAATGGGACAGAACTACAATGAGCAGTTCTTC
D: TRBD1; size: NA; V: TRBV4-3; J: TRBJ1-2; CDR3: CASSQSWTGEYGYTF; DNA: TGCGCCAGCAGCCAATCCTGGACAGGGGAATATGGCTACACCTTC
D: NA; size: once; V: TRBV28; J: TRBJ1-4; CDR3: CASSRRGANEKLFF; DNA: TGTGCCAGCAGTCGACGGGGGGCTAATGAAAAACTGTTTTTT
D: NA; size: NA; V: TRBV5-1; J: TRBJ1-1; CDR3: CASSPTDGNTEAFF; DNA: TGCGCCAGCAGCCCTACAGACGGGAACACTGAAGCTTTCTTT
D: NA; size: NA; V: TRBV18; J: TRBJ2-7; CDR3: CASSPLGTVSPYEQYF; DNA: TGTGCCAGCTCACCACTCGGCACAGTATCTCCCTACGAGCAGTACTTC
D: NA; size: NA; V: TRBV30; J: TRBJ1-1; CDR3: CAWSVTQGNTEAFF; DNA: TGTGCCTGGAGTGTGACACAGGGGAACACTGAAGCTTTCTTT
D: NA; size: NA; V: TRBV11-3; J: TRBJ2-2; CDR3: CASSGGKSGVTGELFF; DNA: TGTGCCAGCAGCGGAGGAAAGAGCGGTGTCACCGGGGAGCTGTTTTTT
D: NA; size: NA; V: TRBV4-1; J: TRBJ2-7; CDR3: CASSQEGLSYEQYF; DNA: TGCGCCAGCAGCCAAGAAGGACTTAGCTACGAGCAGTACTTC
D: NA; size: NA; V: TRBV29-1; J: TRBJ1-3; CDR3: CSVAEGTRGNTIYF; DNA: TGCAGCGTTGCGGAGGGGACCCGAGGAAACACCATATATTTT
D: NA; size: NA; V: TRBV5-5; J: TRBJ1-1; CDR3: CASSPYRGTEAFF; DNA: TGTGCCAGCAGCCCCTATCGGGGCACTGAAGCTTTCTTT
D: NA; size: NA; V: TRBV30; J: TRBJ1-4; CDR3: CAWRFQGTTNEKLFF; DNA: TGTGCCTGGAGGTTCCAGGGGACAACTAATGAAAAACTGTTTTTT
D: NA; size: few; V: TRBV4-1; J: TRBJ1-5; CDR3: CASSQGLTIKPQHF; DNA: TGCGCCAGCAGCCAAGGACTCACAATCAAGCCCCAGCATTTT
D: NA; size: NA; V: TRBV30; J: TRBJ2-3; CDR3: CAWSRTGTVYGPSTDTQYF; DNA: TGTGCCTGGAGTCGTACGGGAACAGTTTACGGGCCTAGCACAGATACGCAGTATTTT
D: NA; size: few; V: TRBV30; J: TRBJ1-4; CDR3: CAWSPYGYEKLFF; DNA: TGTGCCTGGAGTCCCTACGGTTATGAAAAACTGTTTTTT
D: NA; size: NA; V: TRBV5-1; J: TRBJ2-3; CDR3: CASSVSNTQYF; DNA: TGCGCCAGCAGCGTAAGCAATACGCAGTATTTT
D: TRBD1; size: NA; V: TRBV6-1; J: TRBJ2-3; CDR3: CASREPGQGTDTQYF; DNA: TGTGCCAGCAGGGAGCCGGGACAGGGGACAGATACGCAGTATTTT
D: NA; size: NA; V: TRBV27; J: TRBJ2-7; CDR3: CASSPYTSTDYEQYF; DNA: TGTGCCAGCAGTCCATATACCTCGACAGATTACGAGCAGTACTTC
D: NA; size: few; V: TRBV4-3; J: TRBJ1-2; CDR3: CASSQDFAGASYTNYGYTF; DNA: TGCGCCAGCAGCCAAGATTTTGCGGGGGCGAGTTATACTAACTATGGCTACACCTTC
D: TRBD1; size: NA; V: TRBV11-3; J: TRBJ1-4; CDR3: CASSHQEGQDRGNEKLFF; DNA: TGTGCCAGCAGCCACCAAGAGGGACAAGACAGGGGGAATGAAAAACTGTTTTTT
D: TRBD2; size: once; V: TRBV5-1; J: TRBJ2-2; CDR3: CASSGSGTGELFF; DNA: TGCGCCAGCAGTGGTAGCGGGACTGGGGAGCTGTTTTTT
D: NA; size: NA; V: TRBV30; J: TRBJ2-1; CDR3: CAWSVRGRLSSYNEQFF; DNA: TGTGCCTGGAGTGTACGCGGCCGCCTAAGCTCCTACAATGAGCAGTTCTTC
D: TRBD1; size: NA; V: TRBV7-3; J: TRBJ1-1; CDR3: CASSPGGQGLGNTEAFF; DNA: TGTGCCAGCAGCCCAGGGGGACAGGGCCTAGGCAACACTGAAGCTTTCTTT
D: NA; size: NA; V: TRBV2; J: TRBJ1-2; CDR3: CASRPGHGYTF; DNA: TGTGCCAGCAGGCCGGGACACGGCTACACCTTC
D: TRBD2; size: NA; V: TRBV5-1; J: TRBJ2-7; CDR3: CASSFRTSAYIYEQYF; DNA: TGCGCCAGCAGCTTCCGGACTAGCGCATACATATACGAGCAGTACTTC
D: TRBD1; size: NA; V: TRBV5-4; J: TRBJ2-7; CDR3: CASSFATGGYEQYF; DNA: TGTGCCAGCAGCTTCGCGACAGGGGGCTACGAGCAGTACTTC
D: TRBD2; size: NA; V: TRBV29-1; J: TRBJ2-3; CDR3: CSVGTSGGPSTDTQYF; DNA: TGCAGCGTTGGGACTAGCGGGGGCCCTAGCACAGATACGCAGTATTTT
D: TRBD2; size: NA; V: TRBV5-5; J: TRBJ2-5; CDR3: CASSGGTRGQETQYF; DNA: TGTGCCAGCAGCGGAGGGACTAGGGGTCAAGAGACCCAGTACTTC
D: TRBD1; size: NA; V: TRBV10-1; J: TRBJ2-7; CDR3: CASSRDRVAEQYF; DNA: TGCGCCAGCAGCCGGGACAGGGTAGCCGAGCAGTACTTC
D: TRBD2; size: NA; V: TRBV5-6; J: TRBJ2-1; CDR3: CASTDMSGASYNEQFF; DNA: TGTGCCAGCACCGACATGAGCGGGGCCTCCTACAATGAGCAGTTCTTC
D: TRBD1; size: NA; V: TRBV7-2; J: TRBJ1-5; CDR3: CASSLALGTDSNQPQHF; DNA: TGTGCCAGCAGCTTAGCGCTGGGGACAGATAGCAATCAGCCCCAGCATTTT
D: NA; size: NA; V: TRBV30; J: TRBJ1-5; CDR3: CAWSPLTNQPQHF; DNA: TGTGCCTGGAGTCCCTTGACAAATCAGCCCCAGCATTTT
D: TRBD1; size: once; V: TRBV5-1; J: TRBJ2-6; CDR3: CASSWTGDGANVLTF; DNA: TGCGCCAGCAGCTGGACAGGGGATGGGGCCAACGTCCTGACTTTC
D: NA; size: NA; V: TRBV9; J: TRBJ2-1; CDR3: CASSVMGDAYNEQFF; DNA: TGTGCCAGCAGCGTAATGGGAGACGCCTACAATGAGCAGTTCTTC
D: NA; size: NA; V: TRBV30; J: TRBJ1-2; CDR3: CAWSVRVNYGYTF; DNA: TGTGCCTGGAGTGTACGAGTTAACTATGGCTACACCTTC
D: TRBD1; size: NA; V: TRBV10-3; J: TRBJ2-7; CDR3: CAISPGQGSDEQYF; DNA: TGTGCCATCAGCCCCGGACAGGGTTCCGATGAGCAGTACTTC
D: NA; size: NA; V: TRBV19; J: TRBJ2-3; CDR3: CASRSEGGPRTDTQYF; DNA: TGTGCCAGTAGATCCGAGGGCGGCCCCAGGACAGATACGCAGTATTTT
D: TRBD1; size: once; V: TRBV6-6; J: TRBJ2-1; CDR3: CASSYLSGQGPNEQFF; DNA: TGTGCCAGCAGTTACTTATCAGGACAGGGACCCAATGAGCAGTTCTTC
D: TRBD2; size: NA; V: TRBV27; J: TRBJ2-5; CDR3: CASSPGLARDQYF; DNA: TGTGCCAGCAGTCCGGGACTAGCACGAGACCAGTACTTC
D: TRBD2; size: NA; V: TRBV28; J: TRBJ2-7; CDR3: CASKGGRTPYEQYF; DNA: TGTGCCAGCAAGGGCGGGAGGACACCCTACGAGCAGTACTTC
D: NA; size: NA; V: TRBV4-2; J: TRBJ2-3; CDR3: CASSHAGESGDTQYF; DNA: TGTGCCAGCAGCCATGCTGGGGAGTCCGGAGATACGCAGTATTTT